This TCR beta chain is from a study of blood T cell repertoires in COVID-19. Study details: Collection of acute and convalescent COVID-19 samples took place in the United States, Italy and Spain.

Per the germline V gene, CDR1 is LGHDT and CDR2 is YNNKEL (reference sequence). Trimming took 3 bases from V and 2 from J, leaving 11 bases between them. The CDR3 covers 15 residues. Ages ranged from about 18 to 89 years, with residence in about two dozen US areas. Cohort allocation depended upon clinical history that participants reported. Cohort 3 recovery required two negative PCRs, clearance, or symptom resolution. Some clones are missing from TCRdb's copy, which holds only in-frame ones; the method was immunoSEQ multiplex PCR. The sample has about 250,000 clones, around nine tenths seen once. This TCR derives from a woman between 50 and 59 years old who had recovered from COVID-19. The rearrangement joins TRBV3-1 (or the pseudogene TRBV3-2) to TRBJ1-5; the D is unclear. Sequencing input: PBMCs or T cells enriched from blood (not recorded which). As DNA, the CDR3 is TGTGCCAGCAGCCAGGGCGTGGGAGGCAATCAGCCCCAGCATTTT. Protein: CASSQGVGGNQPQHF.